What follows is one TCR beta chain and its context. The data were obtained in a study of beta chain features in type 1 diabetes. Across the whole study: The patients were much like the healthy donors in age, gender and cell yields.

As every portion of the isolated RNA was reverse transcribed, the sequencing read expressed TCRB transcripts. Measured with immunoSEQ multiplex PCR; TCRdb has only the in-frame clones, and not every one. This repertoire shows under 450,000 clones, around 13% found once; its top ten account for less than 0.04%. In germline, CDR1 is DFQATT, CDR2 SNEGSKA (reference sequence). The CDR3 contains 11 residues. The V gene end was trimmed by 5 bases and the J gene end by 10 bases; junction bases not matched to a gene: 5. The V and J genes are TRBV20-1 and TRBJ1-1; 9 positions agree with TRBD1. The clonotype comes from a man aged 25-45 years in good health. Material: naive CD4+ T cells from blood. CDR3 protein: CSAWTGDVAFF. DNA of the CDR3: TGCAGTGCTTGGACAGGGGATGTAGCTTTCTTT.